The 27 T cell receptor beta chains below all came from one sample that was sequenced in a study of T cells in Graves' hyperthyroidism and ophthalmopathy. There were TCR beta CDR3 regions amplified from RNA transcripts. Initially, a first-round RT-PCR of the TCR CDR3 employed the HTBI primer set. TCRdb reprocessed the multiplex PCR reads with MiXCR, giving one entry per CDR3 protein. Of some 350,000 distinct CDR3 sequences in the sample, 25% were seen once. The sample taken for sequencing was blood. These receptors all come from a man aged 45 to 65 with Graves' hyperthyroidism.

This sequence joins TRBV7-9 and TRBJ2-1; D might be TRBD2 (5 bases). Trimming took 5 bases from V and 2 from J, leaving 16 bases between them. CDR1 and CDR2 from the germline V gene are SEHNR and FQNEAQ (reference sequence). The CDR3 is 16 amino acids. This CDR3 is CASSPGSNSPYNEQFF. The CDR3 coding sequence is TGTGCCAGCAGCCCGGGGTCGAACAGCCCCTACAATGAGCAGTTCTTC.

The table lists this clonotype with a few counts. The chain uses TRBV28 and TRBJ1-4, with a tentative D call TRBD1 (6 bases). Germline V gene data show CDR1 as MDHEN and CDR2 as SYDVKM. V lost 4 bases and J lost 1, with 10 bases in between. The CDR3 has 15 amino acids. Here the CDR3 reads CASSSGAGTNEKLFF. CDR3 bases: TGTGCCAGCAGTTCAGGGGCGGGAACTAATGAAAAACTGTTTTTT. The variable domain in full, completed from reference TRBV28 and TRBJ1-4, reads DVKVTQSSRYLVKRTGEKVFLECVQDMDHENMFWYRQDPGLGLRLIYFSYDVKMKEKGDIPEGYSVSREKKERFSLILESASTNQTSMYLCASSSGAGTNEKLFFGSGTQLSVL.

The V gene is TRBV4-1, the J gene TRBJ2-3, with TRBD2 matching over 12 bases. The CDR3 covers 15 residues. Germline lookup yields CDR1 MGHRA and CDR2 YSYEKL. The junction had 3 bases not matched to a gene; V was cut back by 1 base and J by 7 bases. The chain's CDR3 is CASSQGLAGAYTQYF. DNA of the CDR3: TGCGCCAGCAGCCAAGGACTAGCGGGAGCATATACGCAGTATTTT.

For the CDR3, the DNA is TGTGCCAGCAGCCTACGGACTAGCGGGAGCACGGATGAGCAGTTCTTC. It codes for CASSLRTSGSTDEQFF. This chain uses TRBV5-5 with TRBJ2-1, with 13 positions matching TRBD2. CDR1 and CDR2 from the germline V gene are SGHKS and YYEKEE (reference sequence). The ends lost 4 bases at V and 8 bases at J; junction bases unmatched: 9. This CDR3 has 16 residues.

DNA of the CDR3: TGTGCCAGCAGCTTTACAACTAGCGGGAGGACTAATGAGCAGTTCTTC. Its protein is CASSFTTSGRTNEQFF. The chain joins TRBV7-3 to TRBJ2-1; 12 nucleotides agree with TRBD2. The CDR3 is 16 amino acids. The germline CDR1 and CDR2 sequences are SGHTA and FQGTGA. The V gene end was trimmed by 3 bases and the J gene end by 7 bases; junction bases not matched to a gene: 7.

The V call is TRBV7-3, the J call TRBJ2-2; a weak D match, TRBD2 (6 bases). CDR3 length: 15 residues. Per the germline V gene, CDR1 is SGHTA and CDR2 is FQGTGA. V lost 5 bases and J 3 bases, leaving 13 bases between the germline ends. CDR3 DNA sequence: TGTGCCAGCAGCCCTCGGACTACCTACACCGGGGAGCTGTTTTTT. This encodes CASSPRTTYTGELFF.

This clonotype was found many times. The chain joins TRBV29-1 to TRBJ1-1; D call uncertain. Germline V gives CDR1 SQVTM, CDR2 ANQGSEA. Deletions cut 0 bases from V and 6 bases from J, with 8 bases between. CDR3 length: 12 amino acids. CDR3 amino acids: CSVEEGRAEAFF. The DNA of the CDR3 is TGCAGCGTTGAAGAGGGGAGGGCTGAAGCTTTCTTT.

V is TRBV5-5 and J is TRBJ1-4; 7 bases are shared with TRBD1. The germline V gene has CDR1 SGHKS and CDR2 YYEKEE (reference sequence). CDR3 length: 15 amino acids. The J segment lost 2 bases and the V segment lost 4 bases, leaving 5 bases of the junction unmatched. In DNA, the CDR3 is TGTGCCAGCAGCAGTGGACAGGTCACTAATGAAAAACTGTTTTTT. It is translated as CASSSGQVTNEKLFF. The full variable domain, its missing parts supplied by reference TRBV5-5 and TRBJ1-4, is DAGVTQSPTHLIKTRGQQVTLRCSPISGHKSVSWYQQVLGQGPQFIFQYYEKEERGRGNFPDRFSARQFPNYSSELNVNALLLGDSALYLCASSSGQVTNEKLFFGSGTQLSVL.

This chain joins TRBV11-2 and TRBJ1-1, with 11 bases matching TRBD1. Germline CDR1 SGHAT, CDR2 FQNNGV. The CDR3 runs 16 residues. J was trimmed by 0 bases and V by 5 bases; bases with no gene match: 5. CDR3 sequence reads: CASSIRDRGMNTEAFF. For the CDR3, the DNA is TGTGCCAGCAGCATCCGGGACAGGGGGATGAACACTGAAGCTTTCTTT.

The V and J genes are TRBV24-1 and TRBJ2-7; 7 bases are a match to TRBD2. The V gene end was trimmed by 5 bases and the J gene end by 0 bases; junction bases not matched to a gene: 6. This CDR3 comprises 15 residues. Germline V gives CDR1 KGHDR, CDR2 SFDVKD. CDR3 nucleotides: TGTGCCACCAGTGCAAGTGAGCGGGGCTCCTACGAGCAGTACTTC. Its protein is CATSASERGSYEQYF.

The table lists this clonotype with a few counts. The chain combines TRBV18 with TRBJ2-1; maybe TRBD1 (6 bases). V was clipped by 4 bases and J by 0 bases, with 13 bases between them. This CDR3 comprises 16 residues. Looked up from germline, CDR1 is KGHSH and CDR2 is LQKENI. The CDR3 spells CASSLGASSSYNEQFF. The DNA of the CDR3 is TGTGCCAGCTCACTGGGGGCAAGTTCCTCCTACAATGAGCAGTTCTTC.

J is TRBJ1-1 and V is TRBV20-1; D gene uncertain. V dropped 4 bases and J dropped 1 base, with 10 bases sitting between them. Germline CDR1 DFQATT, CDR2 SNEGSKA (reference sequence). The CDR3 is 13 residues long. CDR3 nucleotides: TGCAGTGCTAACTACGGACCGAACACTGAAGCTTTCTTT. This gives the protein CSANYGPNTEAFF.

This clonotype was seen many times. This rearrangement joins TRBV11-2 to TRBJ2-1, with D possibly being TRBD2 (6 bases). Germline values: CDR1 SGHAT, CDR2 FQNNGV. V lost 0 bases and J 6 bases, leaving 12 bases between the germline ends. CDR3 length: 15 residues. The CDR3 DNA sequence: TGTGCCAGCAGCTTAGAGAAGACTAGGAGCAATGAGCAGTTCTTC. Protein product: CASSLEKTRSNEQFF.

The chain is built from TRBV20-1 and TRBJ2-7; perhaps TRBD1 as D (7 bases). This CDR3 region has 13 residues. Germline V gene lookup returns CDR1 DFQATT and CDR2 SNEGSKA (reference sequence). V dropped 6 bases and J dropped 3 bases, with 15 bases sitting between them. The CDR3 here is CSAPGDRDYEQYF. The CDR3 DNA is TGCAGTGCCCCGGGGGACAGAGACTACGAGCAGTACTTC.

The chain carries TRBV24-1 and TRBJ2-1, with D maybe TRBD1 (6 bases). V was pared by 7 bases and J by 6 bases, with 24 bases between. Per germline, CDR1 KGHDR and CDR2 SFDVKD. The CDR3 consists of 17 residues. The CDR3 loop reads CATSDNQGQSWGNEQFF. The CDR3 DNA follows: TGTGCCACCAGCGATAATCAGGGACAATCATGGGGCAATGAGCAGTTCTTC.

The table lists this clonotype with a few counts. V usage is TRBV2 and J usage is TRBJ2-2; D gene unclear. Per germline, CDR1 SNHLY and CDR2 FYNNEI. Deletions cut 7 bases from V and 9 bases from J, with 12 bases between. This CDR3 region has 12 residues. The CDR3 DNA reads TGTGCCAGCATGCTGGGTCCCCGGGAGCTGTTTTTT. It encodes CASMLGPRELFF.

In this sample, this clonotype turned up a few times. The V call is TRBV9, the J call TRBJ2-2, with D maybe TRBD2 (6 bases). Germline-derived CDR1 and CDR2 are SGDLS and YYNGEE. Trimming shortened V by 2 bases and J by 1 base, and 9 bases separated the two germline ends. This CDR3 has 15 residues. CDR3 nucleotides: TGTGCCAGCAGCGTGGGGAGGAAGAACACCGGGGAGCTGTTTTTT. Encoded protein: CASSVGRKNTGELFF.

This rearrangement joins TRBV19 to TRBJ2-4; TRBD2 agrees at 9 bases. Trimming removed 4 bases from V and 9 bases from J; junction bases left unmatched: 10. Germline CDR1 is LNHDA and CDR2 is SQIVND (reference sequence). This CDR3 region has 15 residues. As DNA, the CDR3 is TGTGCCAGTAGTAATAGCGGGAGCGCCCGAGGCATTCAGTACTTC. Residues: CASSNSGSARGIQYF. The full variable domain, rest sourced from reference TRBV19 and TRBJ2-4, is DGGITQSPKYLFRKEGQNVTLSCEQNLNHDAMYWYRQDPGQGLRLIYYSQIVNDFQKGDIAEGYSVSREKKESFPLTVTSAQKNPTAFYLCASSNSGSARGIQYFGAGTRLSVL.

This clonotype was seen more than once but under ten times. The chain has TRBV18 and TRBJ2-7, with TRBD2 matching over 7 bases. Trimming took 8 bases from V and 3 from J; bases not matched to a gene: 13. In germline, CDR1 is KGHSH, CDR2 LQKENI. CDR3 length: 15 residues. The CDR3 loop reads CASLPAAGENYEQYF. Written as DNA, the CDR3 is TGTGCCAGCCTCCCGGCGGCGGGAGAGAACTACGAGCAGTACTTC.

In its sample, this clonotype was seen once. The genes are TRBV5-1 and TRBJ1-1, with TRBD1 as a possible D gene (5 bases). Germline V gene lookup returns CDR1 SGHRS and CDR2 YFSETQ. Trimming cost V 4 bases and J 1 base, with 14 bases left between them. This CDR3 comprises 15 residues. In DNA, the CDR3 is TGCGCCAGCAGCACCCGGGGCAGGCAGAACACTGAAGCTTTCTTT. As protein: CASSTRGRQNTEAFF.

This clonotype was seen only a few times. The rearrangement joins TRBV7-6 to TRBJ1-1; no clear D gene. The V gene lost 0 bases and the J gene lost 4 bases, with 9 bases spanning the gap. This CDR3 contains 14 residues. Germline assignment: CDR1 SGHVS and CDR2 FNYEAQ. DNA for the CDR3: TGTGCCAGCAGCTTAGCGCAGCCGGGCACTGAAGCTTTCTTT. Translation: CASSLAQPGTEAFF.

There are a few counts of this clonotype. The chain carries TRBV19 and TRBJ1-5; D is perhaps TRBD1 (6 bases). The CDR3 sequence is 14 residues long. Germline CDR1 reads LNHDA; CDR2 reads SQIVND (reference sequence). Deletions cut 6 bases from V and 7 bases from J, with 16 bases between. The CDR3 region has the DNA TGTGCCAGTAGCCCACAGGGCCAGGGGCAGCCCCAGCATTTT. Encoded protein: CASSPQGQGQPQHF.

This clonotype was recorded a few times. This chain links TRBV11-3 with TRBJ1-1; maybe TRBD1 (5 bases). V was pared by 0 bases and J by 1 base, with 9 bases between. Germline V gives CDR1 SGHNT, CDR2 YENEEA. The CDR3 covers 15 residues. DNA for the CDR3: TGTGCCAGCAGCTTAGACAGGGCGCCGAACACTGAAGCTTTCTTT. Amino acids: CASSLDRAPNTEAFF.

Many counts were recorded for this clonotype. This sequence joins TRBV11-2 and TRBJ1-1; D is perhaps TRBD1 (6 bases). The germline gives CDR1 SGHAT, CDR2 FQNNGV. This CDR3 spans 13 amino acids. V dropped 6 bases and J dropped 3 bases, with 11 bases sitting between them. The CDR3 sequence is CASRKGDHTEAFF. The CDR3 DNA is TGTGCCAGCAGGAAGGGGGACCACACTGAAGCTTTCTTT.

The J gene is TRBJ2-2, the V gene TRBV4-1; 11 nucleotides agree with TRBD1. The CDR3 contains 17 residues. From germline, CDR1 is MGHRA and CDR2 YSYEKL. The junction had 6 bases not matched to a gene; V was cut back by 0 bases and J by 6 bases. CDR3 nucleotides: TGCGCCAGCAGCCAAGAACCCGGACAGGGGGCGGCCGGGGAGCTGTTTTTT. Translating gives CASSQEPGQGAAGELFF.

V usage is TRBV19 and J usage is TRBJ2-5; the match to TRBD2 covers 7 bases. Germline V gives CDR1 LNHDA, CDR2 SQIVND (reference sequence). The CDR3 is 15 amino acids. V lost 1 base, J lost 5 bases, and 7 bases stayed unmatched. The CDR3 protein is CASSIGGGRMETQYF. The CDR3 DNA reads TGTGCCAGTAGTATAGGGGGCGGGAGAATGGAGACCCAGTACTTC.

The chain uses TRBV20-1 and TRBJ2-5; 7 bases map to TRBD1. The CDR3 contains 14 residues. V shed 5 bases, J shed 2 bases, and the junction held 8 bases outside the gene matches. From germline, CDR1 is DFQATT and CDR2 SNEGSKA (reference sequence). CDR3 DNA sequence: TGCAGTGCTCCCCGATGGGACAGACAAGAGACCCAGTACTTC. Translated, it gives CSAPRWDRQETQYF.